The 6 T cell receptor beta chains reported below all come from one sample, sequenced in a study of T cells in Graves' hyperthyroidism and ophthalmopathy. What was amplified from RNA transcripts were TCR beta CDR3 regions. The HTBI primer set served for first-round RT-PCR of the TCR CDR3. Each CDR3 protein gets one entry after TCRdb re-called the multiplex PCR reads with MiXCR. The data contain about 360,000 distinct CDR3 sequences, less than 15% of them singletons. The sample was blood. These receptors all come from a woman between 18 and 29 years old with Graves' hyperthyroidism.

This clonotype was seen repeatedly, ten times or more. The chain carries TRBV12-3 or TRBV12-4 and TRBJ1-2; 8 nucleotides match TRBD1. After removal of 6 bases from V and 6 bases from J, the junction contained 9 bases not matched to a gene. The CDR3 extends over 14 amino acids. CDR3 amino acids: CASSRTGQGNGYTF. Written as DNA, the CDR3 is TGTGCCAGCAGCCGGACAGGGCAGGGGAATGGCTACACCTTC.

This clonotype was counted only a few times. The CDR3: CASSPPGGPDEKLFF. CDR3 nucleotides: TGTGCCAGCAGCCCGCCGGGAGGACCCGATGAAAAACTGTTTTTT. The V gene is TRBV7-9, the J gene TRBJ1-4; no definite D call. The CDR3 extends over 15 amino acids. Germline V gene lookup returns CDR1 SEHNR and CDR2 FQNEAQ (reference sequence). V was trimmed by 5 bases and J by 6 bases, leaving 16 bases between them.

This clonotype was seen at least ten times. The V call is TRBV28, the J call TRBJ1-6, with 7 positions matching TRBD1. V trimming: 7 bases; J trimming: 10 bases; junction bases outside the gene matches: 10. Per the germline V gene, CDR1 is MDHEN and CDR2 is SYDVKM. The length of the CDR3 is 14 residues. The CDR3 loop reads CASTLTWTGSPLHF. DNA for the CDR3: TGTGCCAGCACCCTGACCTGGACAGGCTCACCCCTCCACTTT.

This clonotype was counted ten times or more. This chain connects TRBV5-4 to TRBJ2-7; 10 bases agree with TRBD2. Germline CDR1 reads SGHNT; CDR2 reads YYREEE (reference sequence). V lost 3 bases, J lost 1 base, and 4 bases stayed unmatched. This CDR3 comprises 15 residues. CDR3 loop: CASSWLAGASYEQYF. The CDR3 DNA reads TGTGCCAGCAGCTGGCTAGCGGGAGCTTCCTACGAGCAGTACTTC.

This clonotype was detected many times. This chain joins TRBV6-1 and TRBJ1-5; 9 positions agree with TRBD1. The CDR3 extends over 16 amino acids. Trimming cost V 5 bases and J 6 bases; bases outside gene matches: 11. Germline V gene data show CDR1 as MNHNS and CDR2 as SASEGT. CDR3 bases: TGTGCCAGCAGTTCCGCGACAGGGGGGCGGGTTCAGCCCCAGCATTTT. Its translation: CASSSATGGRVQPQHF.

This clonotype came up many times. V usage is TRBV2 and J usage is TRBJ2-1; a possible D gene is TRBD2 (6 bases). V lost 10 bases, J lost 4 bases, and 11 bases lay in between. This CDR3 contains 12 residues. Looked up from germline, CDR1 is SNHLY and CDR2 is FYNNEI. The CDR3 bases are TGTGCCATTTCCGGGGGTTACAATGAGCAGTTCTTC. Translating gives CAISGGYNEQFF.